These T cell receptor beta chains were read from a single sample in a study of T cells in Graves' hyperthyroidism and ophthalmopathy. Using its own MiXCR run on the multiplex PCR reads, TCRdb lists one record per CDR3 protein. The sample includes about 560,000 distinct CDR3 sequences, over 15% of them seen just once. The sample consisted of blood. These receptors were taken from a woman younger than 35 with Graves' hyperthyroidism. Both conserved end residues are part of each CDR3. Fields, in order: clone size, D gene, J gene, CDR3 length, V gene, CDR3 protein, CDR3 DNA. D genes are given only for firm matches. Part of the rows lack a size; the others show once, few, many or a class for expanded clones.

abundance: -
d_gene: -
j_gene: TRBJ2-2
len: 16
v_gene: TRBV11-2
CDR3aa: CASTTPTRGRGGELFF
CDR3nt: TGTGCCAGTACCACACCGACTAGGGGACGTGGCGGGGAGCTGTTTTTT

abundance: many
d_gene: TRBD1
j_gene: TRBJ2-5
len: 15
v_gene: TRBV29-1
CDR3aa: CSVEGGQTGKETQYF
CDR3nt: TGCAGCGTTGAAGGGGGCCAGACAGGGAAAGAGACCCAGTACTTC

abundance: few
d_gene: -
j_gene: TRBJ2-2
len: 13
v_gene: TRBV15
CDR3aa: CATSRGNTGELFF
CDR3nt: TGTGCCACCTCGCGCGGGAACACCGGGGAGCTGTTTTTT

abundance: many
d_gene: -
j_gene: TRBJ2-1
len: 16
v_gene: TRBV3-1
CDR3aa: CASSLGGRGTYNEQFF
CDR3nt: TGTGCCAGCAGCCTCGGGGGTAGGGGGACCTACAATGAGCAGTTCTTC

abundance: many
d_gene: TRBD2
j_gene: TRBJ2-3
len: 17
v_gene: TRBV20-1
CDR3aa: CSAPKTSGGAWVDTQYF
CDR3nt: TGCAGTGCTCCCAAGACTAGCGGGGGGGCTTGGGTAGATACGCAGTATTTT

abundance: few
d_gene: -
j_gene: TRBJ2-7
len: 16
v_gene: TRBV6-1
CDR3aa: CASSPPLRGYVYEQYF
CDR3nt: TGTGCCAGCAGTCCCCCCCTACGAGGGTATGTCTACGAGCAGTACTTC

abundance: many
d_gene: TRBD2
j_gene: TRBJ2-7
len: 15
v_gene: TRBV6-1
CDR3aa: CASRGESSGNYEQYF
CDR3nt: TGTGCCAGCAGAGGGGAGTCTAGCGGAAACTACGAGCAGTACTTC

abundance: many
d_gene: TRBD1
j_gene: TRBJ2-7
len: 13
v_gene: TRBV18
CDR3aa: CASSRGQDYEQYF
CDR3nt: TGTGCCAGCTCCCGCGGACAGGATTACGAGCAGTACTTC

abundance: many
d_gene: TRBD2
j_gene: TRBJ2-7
len: 14
v_gene: TRBV12-3/TRBV12-4
CDR3aa: CASSFTAGVPEQYF
CDR3nt: TGTGCCAGCAGTTTTACGGCGGGGGTCCCTGAGCAGTACTTC

abundance: few
d_gene: -
j_gene: TRBJ2-7
len: 16
v_gene: TRBV11-2
CDR3aa: CASSSFRGAGSYEQYF
CDR3nt: TGTGCCAGCAGCTCCTTCCGGGGGGCTGGCTCCTACGAGCAGTACTTC

abundance: -
d_gene: TRBD2
j_gene: TRBJ2-1
len: 19
v_gene: TRBV19
CDR3aa: CASSPSIFLTSGRKNEQFF
CDR3nt: TGTGCCAGTAGTCCCTCGATCTTCTTAACTAGCGGGAGAAAGAATGAGCAGTTCTTC

abundance: many
d_gene: -
j_gene: TRBJ1-1
len: 14
v_gene: TRBV19
CDR3aa: CASSIDLENTEAFF
CDR3nt: TGTGCCAGTAGTATAGATCTTGAGAACACTGAAGCTTTCTTT

abundance: -
d_gene: -
j_gene: TRBJ2-1
len: 16
v_gene: TRBV30
CDR3aa: CAWSVLRGSSYNEQFF
CDR3nt: TGTGCCTGGAGTGTACTCCGGGGAAGTTCCTACAATGAGCAGTTCTTC

abundance: many
d_gene: -
j_gene: TRBJ2-3
len: 12
v_gene: TRBV2
CDR3aa: CANNMNRHTQYF
CDR3nt: TGTGCCAACAACATGAATAGGCATACGCAGTATTTT

abundance: many
d_gene: -
j_gene: TRBJ1-2
len: 12
v_gene: TRBV7-2
CDR3aa: CASSLSDYGYTF
CDR3nt: TGTGCCAGCAGCCTGAGCGACTATGGCTACACCTTC

abundance: many
d_gene: TRBD2
j_gene: TRBJ2-7
len: 16
v_gene: TRBV20-1
CDR3aa: CSAPGSLAGVIYEQYF
CDR3nt: TGCAGTGCTCCCGGTAGTCTAGCGGGGGTAATCTACGAGCAGTACTTC

abundance: few
d_gene: -
j_gene: TRBJ1-2
len: 13
v_gene: TRBV24-1
CDR3aa: CATGGGGNYGYTF
CDR3nt: TGTGCCACCGGAGGTGGGGGGAACTATGGCTACACCTTC

abundance: many
d_gene: -
j_gene: TRBJ2-7
len: 14
v_gene: TRBV6-1
CDR3aa: CASSERTGAYEQYF
CDR3nt: TGTGCCAGCAGTGAGAGAACGGGTGCCTACGAGCAGTACTTC

abundance: many
d_gene: -
j_gene: TRBJ1-1
len: 15
v_gene: TRBV24-1
CDR3aa: CATSDSTGLDTEAFF
CDR3nt: TGTGCCACCAGTGATTCAACAGGGTTGGACACTGAAGCTTTCTTT

abundance: few
d_gene: -
j_gene: TRBJ2-7
len: 16
v_gene: TRBV4-2
CDR3aa: CASSQEAVSGPYEQYF
CDR3nt: TGTGCCAGCAGCCAAGAAGCGGTTAGCGGTCCCTACGAGCAGTACTTC

abundance: many
d_gene: TRBD2
j_gene: TRBJ2-7
len: 15
v_gene: TRBV11-2
CDR3aa: CASSTRLAGTREQYF
CDR3nt: TGTGCCAGCAGCACTCGACTAGCGGGGACGAGGGAGCAGTACTTC

abundance: -
d_gene: TRBD2
j_gene: TRBJ2-3
len: 16
v_gene: TRBV6-2/TRBV6-3
CDR3aa: CASRERLAGPTDTQYF
CDR3nt: TGTGCCAGCAGGGAACGACTAGCGGGACCCACAGATACGCAGTATTTT

abundance: few
d_gene: TRBD1
j_gene: TRBJ1-1
len: 12
v_gene: TRBV20-1
CDR3aa: CSAFRGGLKAFF
CDR3nt: TGCAGTGCCTTCAGGGGGGGCTTGAAGGCTTTCTTT

abundance: many
d_gene: TRBD1
j_gene: TRBJ1-1
len: 15
v_gene: TRBV20-1
CDR3aa: CSARGTGVMNTEAFF
CDR3nt: TGCAGTGCTAGAGGGACAGGGGTCATGAACACTGAAGCTTTCTTT

abundance: many
d_gene: -
j_gene: TRBJ2-7
len: 15
v_gene: TRBV9
CDR3aa: CASSVTPGISYEQYF
CDR3nt: TGTGCCAGCAGCGTGACCCCTGGGATCTCCTACGAGCAGTACTTC

abundance: -
d_gene: TRBD1
j_gene: TRBJ1-5
len: 15
v_gene: TRBV24-1
CDR3aa: CATSDRQGCNQPQRF
CDR3nt: TGTGCCACCAGTGACAGACAGGGCTGCAATCAGCCCCAGCGTTTT

abundance: many
d_gene: -
j_gene: TRBJ2-3
len: 17
v_gene: TRBV7-2
CDR3aa: CASSLWKQGTSTDTQYF
CDR3nt: TGTGCCAGCAGCTTATGGAAACAGGGTACCAGCACAGATACGCAGTATTTT

abundance: -
d_gene: -
j_gene: TRBJ1-4
len: 12
v_gene: TRBV29-1
CDR3aa: CSVRANDEKLFF
CDR3nt: TGCAGCGTCCGGGCCAATGATGAAAAACTGTTTTTT

abundance: few
d_gene: TRBD1
j_gene: TRBJ2-1
len: 14
v_gene: TRBV18
CDR3aa: CASSPGTDNNEQFF
CDR3nt: TGTGCCAGCTCACCAGGGACAGATAACAATGAGCAGTTCTTC

abundance: -
d_gene: TRBD1
j_gene: TRBJ1-4
len: 15
v_gene: TRBV5-1
CDR3aa: CASRLDRVSGEKLFF
CDR3nt: TGCGCCAGCAGACTTGACAGGGTCTCAGGTGAAAAACTGTTTTTT

abundance: once
d_gene: -
j_gene: TRBJ2-3
len: 16
v_gene: TRBV7-9
CDR3aa: CASSLGDNLGADTQYF
CDR3nt: TGTGCCAGCAGCTTAGGGGACAACCTTGGGGCAGATACGCAGTATTTT

abundance: many
d_gene: -
j_gene: TRBJ2-1
len: 15
v_gene: TRBV20-1
CDR3aa: CSASPGLGSYNEQFF
CDR3nt: TGCAGTGCTAGCCCGGGACTTGGATCCTACAATGAGCAGTTCTTC

abundance: many
d_gene: -
j_gene: TRBJ2-7
len: 13
v_gene: TRBV2
CDR3aa: CASSEGPHYEQYF
CDR3nt: TGTGCCAGCAGTGAAGGACCGCACTACGAGCAGTACTTC

abundance: -
d_gene: -
j_gene: TRBJ2-2
len: 14
v_gene: TRBV6-5
CDR3aa: CASSYFSESRELFF
CDR3nt: TGTGCCAGCAGTTACTTCTCGGAATCCAGGGAGCTGTTTTTT

abundance: few
d_gene: -
j_gene: TRBJ2-3
len: 16
v_gene: TRBV30
CDR3aa: CAWSVKVRGGADTQYF
CDR3nt: TGTGCCTGGAGTGTAAAGGTCAGGGGTGGGGCAGATACGCAGTATTTT

abundance: -
d_gene: TRBD2
j_gene: TRBJ2-7
len: 14
v_gene: TRBV18
CDR3aa: CASSPWTSVDEQYF
CDR3nt: TGTGCCAGCTCACCATGGACTAGTGTCGACGAGCAGTACTTC

abundance: -
d_gene: -
j_gene: TRBJ1-4
len: 16
v_gene: TRBV28
CDR3aa: CASSQDSHRTDEKLFF
CDR3nt: TGTGCCAGCAGCCAAGATAGCCACCGGACGGATGAAAAACTGTTTTTT

abundance: many
d_gene: TRBD1
j_gene: TRBJ2-7
len: 15
v_gene: TRBV2
CDR3aa: CASSSTGFGSYEQYF
CDR3nt: TGTGCCAGCAGCTCGACAGGGTTTGGCTCCTACGAGCAGTACTTC

abundance: many
d_gene: TRBD1
j_gene: TRBJ1-2
len: 13
v_gene: TRBV28
CDR3aa: CASRGTANYGYTF
CDR3nt: TGTGCCAGCAGGGGGACAGCTAACTATGGCTACACCTTC

abundance: few
d_gene: TRBD1
j_gene: TRBJ1-6
len: 15
v_gene: TRBV6-5
CDR3aa: CASSYEQGANSPLHF
CDR3nt: TGTGCCAGCAGTTACGAGCAGGGGGCGAACTCACCCCTCCACTTT

abundance: -
d_gene: TRBD1
j_gene: TRBJ2-6
len: 15
v_gene: TRBV20-1
CDR3aa: CSAGTGEAGANVLTF
CDR3nt: TGCAGTGCCGGGACAGGGGAGGCTGGGGCCAACGTCCTGACTTTC

abundance: many
d_gene: TRBD2
j_gene: TRBJ2-3
len: 17
v_gene: TRBV10-1
CDR3aa: CASSEEKASGGTDTQYF
CDR3nt: TGCGCCAGCAGTGAGGAGAAGGCTAGCGGGGGGACAGATACGCAGTATTTT

abundance: few
d_gene: TRBD1
j_gene: TRBJ1-2
len: 16
v_gene: TRBV11-2
CDR3aa: CASRPRDRESNYGYTF
CDR3nt: TGTGCCAGCAGACCACGAGACAGGGAATCTAACTATGGCTACACCTTC

abundance: many
d_gene: TRBD2
j_gene: TRBJ2-7
len: 14
v_gene: TRBV28
CDR3aa: CASGRGGGTYEQYF
CDR3nt: TGTGCCAGCGGAAGGGGCGGGGGAACCTACGAGCAGTACTTC

abundance: many
d_gene: TRBD1
j_gene: TRBJ1-6
len: 17
v_gene: TRBV20-1
CDR3aa: CSARATLDRAGGSPLHF
CDR3nt: TGCAGTGCTAGGGCTACGCTGGACAGGGCTGGAGGTTCACCCCTCCACTTT

abundance: -
d_gene: -
j_gene: TRBJ2-7
len: 11
v_gene: TRBV29-1
CDR3aa: CSVELNYEQYF
CDR3nt: TGCAGCGTTGAATTAAACTACGAGCAGTACTTC

abundance: few
d_gene: -
j_gene: TRBJ1-4
len: 14
v_gene: TRBV15
CDR3aa: CATSRQGDSEKLFF
CDR3nt: TGTGCCACCAGCAGACAGGGTGATTCGGAAAAACTGTTTTTT

abundance: many
d_gene: -
j_gene: TRBJ2-3
len: 14
v_gene: TRBV12-3/TRBV12-4
CDR3aa: CASSATGDTDTQYF
CDR3nt: TGTGCCAGCAGTGCCACCGGGGACACAGATACGCAGTATTTT

abundance: many
d_gene: -
j_gene: TRBJ1-5
len: 14
v_gene: TRBV6-1
CDR3aa: CASTTGGNNQPQHF
CDR3nt: TGTGCCAGCACCACGGGAGGGAATAATCAGCCCCAGCATTTT

abundance: many
d_gene: -
j_gene: TRBJ1-2
len: 13
v_gene: TRBV27
CDR3aa: CASSWTANYGYTF
CDR3nt: TGTGCCAGCAGCTGGACAGCTAACTATGGCTACACCTTC